A selection of T cell receptor beta chains follows, all from one sample in a study of T-cell reconstitution after alpha-beta-depleted transplantation in children. TCRdb analysed the PCR reads with MiXCR anew, one entry per CDR3 protein. The sample lists about 980,000 distinct CDR3 sequences, roughly 31% occurring once. The source was PBMCs, mostly from graft donor cells, collected 360 days after TCRalphabeta/CD19-depleted stem cell transplant. All receptors come from a boy younger than two who had a stem cell transplant for SCID, so the T cells may come from the graft donor. The CDR3 runs from the conserved cysteine through the conserved F or W. Each record gives: clone size, D gene, J gene, V gene, CDR3 DNA, CDR3 protein. D genes are given only for firm matches. Not all rows give a size; the values are once, few, many and, for expanded clones, a class.

size: few; D: NA; J: TRBJ2-6; V: TRBV2; DNA: TGTGCCAGCAGGGCTACCCGGAACTCTGGGGCCAACGTCCTGACTTTC; CDR3: CASRATRNSGANVLTF
size: NA; D: NA; J: TRBJ2-7; V: TRBV5-5; DNA: TGTGCCAGCAGCTTGTGGACAGACGAGAGGTTCGAGCAGTACTTC; CDR3: CASSLWTDERFEQYF
size: few; D: TRBD1; J: TRBJ2-2; V: TRBV20-1; DNA: TGCAGTGCTAGAGCGCCTACCCCGGGACAGTCCACCGGGGAGCTGTTTTTT; CDR3: CSARAPTPGQSTGELFF
size: few; D: TRBD1; J: TRBJ2-7; V: TRBV10-3; DNA: TGTGCCATCAAACCGGGACAGGGGGCCGAGCAGTACTTC; CDR3: CAIKPGQGAEQYF
size: few; D: NA; J: TRBJ1-1; V: TRBV29-1; DNA: TGCAGCGTTGATTCTGCGCTCAACACTGAAGCTTTCTTT; CDR3: CSVDSALNTEAFF
size: few; D: NA; J: TRBJ2-3; V: TRBV18; DNA: TGTGCCAGCTCACCGGGACTGACCGAAGATACGCAGTATTTT; CDR3: CASSPGLTEDTQYF
size: NA; D: NA; J: TRBJ1-2; V: TRBV5-1; DNA: TGCGCCAGCAGCTTGGAATCAGAGATATATGGCTACACCTTC; CDR3: CASSLESEIYGYTF
size: NA; D: NA; J: TRBJ2-4; V: TRBV5-1; DNA: TGCGCCAGCAGCCCGTCGGACAGTGTAAGACCGAGTACCAAAAACATTCAGTACTTC; CDR3: CASSPSDSVRPSTKNIQYF
size: NA; D: TRBD1; J: TRBJ2-7; V: TRBV3-1; DNA: TGTGCCAGCAGCTTCGGGACAGTCCCAGTCTTC; CDR3: CASSFGTVPVF
size: NA; D: TRBD2; J: TRBJ2-1; V: TRBV6-5; DNA: TGTGCCAGCAGTTACTCGGGTAGCGGGAGCTCCTACAATGAGCAGTTCTTC; CDR3: CASSYSGSGSSYNEQFF
size: NA; D: NA; J: TRBJ2-7; V: TRBV9; DNA: TGTGCCAGCAGCGTAAATGGCCTTCCCTACGAGCAGTACTTC; CDR3: CASSVNGLPYEQYF
size: few; D: NA; J: TRBJ1-1; V: TRBV2; DNA: TGTGCCAGCAGTGAATCCAGCCTGCTGAACACTGAAGCTTTCTTT; CDR3: CASSESSLLNTEAFF
size: NA; D: NA; J: TRBJ2-6; V: TRBV4-2; DNA: TGTGCCAGCAGCCAAGCTTCCCAGATCTCTGGGGCCAACGTCCTGACTTTC; CDR3: CASSQASQISGANVLTF
size: NA; D: TRBD2; J: TRBJ2-3; V: TRBV20-1; DNA: TGCAGTGCTAGGTTCATAGCGGGATCCACAGATACGCAGTATTTT; CDR3: CSARFIAGSTDTQYF
size: NA; D: NA; J: TRBJ2-5; V: TRBV12-3/TRBV12-4; DNA: TGTGCCAGCAGTCGGCACTTCTGGGAGACCCAGTACTTC; CDR3: CASSRHFWETQYF
size: few; D: NA; J: TRBJ1-4; V: TRBV4-1; DNA: TGCGCCAGCAGCCAAGATATAACACACGAAAAACTGTTTTTT; CDR3: CASSQDITHEKLFF
size: few; D: NA; J: TRBJ2-3; V: TRBV6-2/TRBV6-3; DNA: TGTGCCAGCAGTTACCCTTTCCCGCTCACAGATACGCAGTATTTT; CDR3: CASSYPFPLTDTQYF
size: NA; D: TRBD1; J: TRBJ2-6; V: TRBV7-8; DNA: TGTGCCAGCAGCTTAGCCGGACAGGGTGAATACCAATCTGGGGCCAACGTCCTGACTTTC; CDR3: CASSLAGQGEYQSGANVLTF
size: NA; D: TRBD1; J: TRBJ2-5; V: TRBV5-1; DNA: TGCGCCAGCAGCTGGGACAGACATCAAGAGACCCAGTACTTC; CDR3: CASSWDRHQETQYF
size: few; D: TRBD2; J: TRBJ2-1; V: TRBV20-1; DNA: TGCAGTGCTACCCCAACTAGCGGGGGCACCTACAATGAGCAGTTCTTC; CDR3: CSATPTSGGTYNEQFF
size: NA; D: NA; J: TRBJ2-7; V: TRBV28; DNA: TGTGCCAGCAGGCTTCGACAGGTTAGCTCCTACGAGCAGTACTTC; CDR3: CASRLRQVSSYEQYF
size: NA; D: NA; J: TRBJ1-5; V: TRBV6-1; DNA: TGTGCCAGCAGAAAGGGGGGTGGGAGCAATCAGCCCCAGCATTTT; CDR3: CASRKGGGSNQPQHF
size: many; D: NA; J: TRBJ1-4; V: TRBV7-9; DNA: TGTGCCAGCAGCTTAGGTTGGGACCTGCTCGAAAAACTGTTTTTT; CDR3: CASSLGWDLLEKLFF
size: NA; D: TRBD1; J: TRBJ2-3; V: TRBV24-1; DNA: TGTGCCACCAGTGATACTCTAGGACAGGGGTTGGCAGATACGCAGTATTTT; CDR3: CATSDTLGQGLADTQYF
size: few; D: NA; J: TRBJ2-3; V: TRBV20-1; DNA: TGCAGCCCCTCAGGGGTCCCGACTAGCACAGATACGCAGTATTTT; CDR3: CSPSGVPTSTDTQYF
size: few; D: NA; J: TRBJ2-1; V: TRBV6-2/TRBV6-3; DNA: TGTGCCAGCAGTTGGGGGGTATCCTACAATGAGCAGTTCTTC; CDR3: CASSWGVSYNEQFF
size: NA; D: TRBD1; J: TRBJ2-1; V: TRBV5-1; DNA: TGCGCCAGCAGTCCGGGACAGGGTCACTACAATGAGCAGTTCTTC; CDR3: CASSPGQGHYNEQFF
size: NA; D: TRBD1; J: TRBJ2-5; V: TRBV20-1; DNA: TGCAGTGCTTTAGGGGGCCACTTGTACCAAGAGACCCAGTACTTC; CDR3: CSALGGHLYQETQYF
size: few; D: NA; J: TRBJ2-3; V: TRBV27; DNA: TGTGCCAGCAGTTTTACCCTGGTTGGGCGAGATACGCAGTATTTT; CDR3: CASSFTLVGRDTQYF
size: NA; D: NA; J: TRBJ1-1; V: TRBV29-1; DNA: TGCAGCGTTGTAGAGGGAGGGTCTGAAGCTTTCTTT; CDR3: CSVVEGGSEAFF
size: few; D: TRBD1; J: TRBJ2-7; V: TRBV5-1; DNA: TGCGCCAGCACTCGGACAGGGGCCTCATACGAGCAGTACTTC; CDR3: CASTRTGASYEQYF
size: NA; D: NA; J: TRBJ2-1; V: TRBV7-7; DNA: TGTGCCAGCAGCTTAACTAACGGAGACTTCAATGAGCAGTTCTTC; CDR3: CASSLTNGDFNEQFF
size: NA; D: TRBD1; J: TRBJ1-1; V: TRBV12-5; DNA: TGTGCTAGTGGTTTGGAAAGGACAGGGGCCCTGAACACTGAAGCTTTCTTT; CDR3: CASGLERTGALNTEAFF
size: NA; D: TRBD1; J: TRBJ2-1; V: TRBV11-1; DNA: TGTGCCAGCAGCTTATCTCTCCTACGAGGGGACAGGGCCTACAATGAGCAGTTCTTC; CDR3: CASSLSLLRGDRAYNEQFF
size: few; D: TRBD2; J: TRBJ2-3; V: TRBV9; DNA: TGTGCCAGCAGCCCAAGGGGAGCGGGGGGCTTGTCAGATACGCAGTATTTT; CDR3: CASSPRGAGGLSDTQYF
size: NA; D: NA; J: TRBJ1-2; V: TRBV18; DNA: TGTGCCAGCTCGAATGAGGCCCTAACCGGGGACGGTGGCTACACCTTC; CDR3: CASSNEALTGDGGYTF
size: few; D: NA; J: TRBJ2-7; V: TRBV9; DNA: TGTGCCAGCACCCAACGCCCAGGGCCTTCCTACGAGCAGTACTTC; CDR3: CASTQRPGPSYEQYF
size: NA; D: TRBD1; J: TRBJ2-5; V: TRBV5-1; DNA: TGCGCCAGCAGCGGCCTCGGGACAGCCCAAGAGACCCAGTACTTC; CDR3: CASSGLGTAQETQYF
size: NA; D: TRBD2; J: TRBJ2-2; V: TRBV28; DNA: TGTGCCAGCAGTTTTCGCGGGGGGGCGTCGGGGGAGCTGTTTTTT; CDR3: CASSFRGGASGELFF
size: NA; D: NA; J: TRBJ2-4; V: TRBV20-1; DNA: TGCAGTGGAGGGGGGAGGCTTAAAAACATTCAGTACTTC; CDR3: CSGGGRLKNIQYF
size: NA; D: NA; J: TRBJ2-5; V: TRBV20-1; DNA: TGCAGTGCTAGAGATTGGGCGGTGGTGAAAGAGACCCAGTACTTC; CDR3: CSARDWAVVKETQYF